The 10 T cell receptor beta chains below come from one sample, sequenced in a study of regulatory T cells in long-lasting Graves disease. Time point of the sample: newly diagnosed GD, antithyroid drugs for less than 3 months. Construction of the TCR library relied on RNA isolated from PBMCs. With iRepertoire HTBI primers and Arm-PCR of CDR3 regions, TCR beta libraries were built. TCRdb passed the multiplex PCR reads through MiXCR, listing each CDR3 protein once. This sample yields around 420,000 distinct CDR3 sequences, of which over 12% are seen a single time; about 8% belongs to the top ten. This sample was shared with a second study, whose subject was T cells in Graves' hyperthyroidism and ophthalmopathy.

Specimen: peripheral blood mononuclear cells (PBMCs), collected at new diagnosis, from a patient treated with antithyroid drugs. The receptors originated from a woman aged 40 to 50 with Graves disease.

This clonotype was seen repeatedly, ten times or more. This chain uses TRBV27 with TRBJ2-7; 7 bases line up with TRBD2. V shed 6 bases and J 6 bases; nucleotides not matched to a gene: 8. There are 13 residues in the CDR3. CDR1 is MNHEY, CDR2 SMNVEV, per germline (reference sequence). CDR3: CASSRTSIGEQYF. In DNA form, the CDR3 reads TGTGCCAGCAGCAGGACTAGTATCGGCGAGCAGTACTTC.

This clonotype was seen a handful of times. The V and J genes are TRBV2 and TRBJ1-2, with D tentatively TRBD1 (5 bases). V lost 6 bases and J lost 4, with 12 bases in between. The length of the CDR3 is 13 residues. CDR1 is SNHLY, CDR2 FYNNEI, per germline. CDR3 residues: CASSSDSPYGYTF. The DNA of the CDR3 is TGTGCCAGCAGCTCTGACAGCCCCTATGGCTACACCTTC. Together with reference TRBV2 and TRBJ1-2, the CDR3 gives the full variable domain: EPEVTQTPSHQVTQMGQEVILRCVPISNHLYFYWYRQILGQKVEFLVSFYNNEISEKSEIFDDQFSVERPDGSNFTLKIRSTKLEDSAMYFCASSSDSPYGYTFGSGTRLTVV.

The chain joins TRBV9 to TRBJ2-3; TRBD2 agrees at 9 bases. In germline, CDR1 is SGDLS, CDR2 YYNGEE. J gave up 4 bases and V 2 bases, and 5 bases lay outside the gene matches. This CDR3 spans 15 amino acids. Here the CDR3 reads CASSVSGRSPDTQYF. The DNA of the CDR3 is TGTGCCAGCAGCGTTAGCGGGAGAAGCCCAGATACGCAGTATTTT.

This clonotype was seen just once. Since a far larger clone is one base different, this is likely a read error. The genes are TRBV7-9 and TRBJ2-3, with D perhaps TRBD1 or TRBD2 (5 bases each). Germline assignment: CDR1 SEHNR and CDR2 FQNEAQ (reference sequence). The CDR3 is made up of 14 amino acids. The CDR3 region has the DNA TGTGCCAGCGGCTTAGGGGAGTTCACAGATACGCAGTATTTT. Translating it yields CASGLGEFTDTQYF. The full variable domain, its missing parts supplied by reference TRBV7-9 and TRBJ2-3, is DTGVSQNPRHKITKRGQNVTFRCDPISEHNRLYWYRQTLGQGPEFLTYFQNEAQLEKSRLLSDRFSAERPKGSFSTLEIQRTEQGDSAMYLCASGLGEFTDTQYFGPGTRLTVL.

The sample holds many counts of this clonotype. The chain is built from TRBV20-1 and TRBJ2-7, with TRBD1 identical over 10 bases. CDR3 length equals 15 residues. Germline assignment: CDR1 DFQATT and CDR2 SNEGSKA (reference sequence). V lost 6 bases and J lost 5; bases outside the gene matches: 13. The CDR3 is CSAVSNDRGLDEQYF. The CDR3 nucleotides read TGCAGTGCCGTTAGCAACGACAGGGGGCTGGACGAGCAGTACTTC.

In this sample, this clonotype turned up many times. The chain combines TRBV2 with TRBJ2-7, with 16 nucleotides matching TRBD2. The CDR3 totals 18 residues. Unmatched junction bases numbered 5, after V lost 3 bases and J lost 0 bases. Germline CDR1 is SNHLY and CDR2 is FYNNEI. The CDR3 region is CASSEGLAGGPSSYEQYF. In DNA form, the CDR3 reads TGTGCCAGCAGTGAGGGACTAGCGGGAGGGCCCAGCTCCTACGAGCAGTACTTC. The variable domain in full, completed from reference TRBV2 and TRBJ2-7, reads EPEVTQTPSHQVTQMGQEVILRCVPISNHLYFYWYRQILGQKVEFLVSFYNNEISEKSEIFDDQFSVERPDGSNFTLKIRSTKLEDSAMYFCASSEGLAGGPSSYEQYFGPGTRLTVT.

The chain uses TRBV6-1 and TRBJ2-5; D may be TRBD2 (6 bases). CDR1 and CDR2 from the germline V gene are MNHNS and SASEGT. V gave up 8 bases and J gave up 5 bases, with 18 bases separating them. This CDR3 region has 14 residues. The CDR3 loop reads CASQRSEGRETQYF. CDR3 bases: TGTGCCAGCCAACGCTCGGAGGGCCGGGAGACCCAGTACTTC.

This clonotype was seen at least ten times. The chain links TRBV28 to TRBJ2-5; 13 positions agree with TRBD2. With 3 bases clipped from V and 2 bases from J, the junction kept 3 bases outside the gene matches. Germline CDR1 reads MDHEN; CDR2 reads SYDVKM. The CDR3 contains 16 residues. CDR3 protein: CASSLGLAGRQETQYF. In DNA form, the CDR3 reads TGTGCCAGCAGTTTGGGACTAGCGGGACGTCAAGAGACCCAGTACTTC.

V usage is TRBV10-3 and J usage is TRBJ1-6; no reliable D call. Germline V CDR1 and CDR2: ENHRY, SYGVKD. There are 15 residues in the CDR3. Trimming took 6 bases from V and 8 from J, leaving 17 bases between them. CDR3 protein: CAIRQTRDPDSPLHF. The CDR3 bases are TGTGCCATCAGGCAGACCCGTGACCCTGATTCACCCCTCCACTTT.

This clonotype was seen ten or more times. The chain recombines TRBV7-2 with TRBJ2-5, with 9 nucleotides matching TRBD2. The CDR3 has 16 residues. V was clipped by 5 bases and J by 5 bases; unmatched bases: 12. Germline loops: CDR1 SGHTA, CDR2 FQGNSA. The CDR3 spells CASSNPLASGTETQYF. CDR3 sequence (DNA): TGTGCCAGCAGCAACCCCTTGGCTAGCGGGACTGAGACCCAGTACTTC.